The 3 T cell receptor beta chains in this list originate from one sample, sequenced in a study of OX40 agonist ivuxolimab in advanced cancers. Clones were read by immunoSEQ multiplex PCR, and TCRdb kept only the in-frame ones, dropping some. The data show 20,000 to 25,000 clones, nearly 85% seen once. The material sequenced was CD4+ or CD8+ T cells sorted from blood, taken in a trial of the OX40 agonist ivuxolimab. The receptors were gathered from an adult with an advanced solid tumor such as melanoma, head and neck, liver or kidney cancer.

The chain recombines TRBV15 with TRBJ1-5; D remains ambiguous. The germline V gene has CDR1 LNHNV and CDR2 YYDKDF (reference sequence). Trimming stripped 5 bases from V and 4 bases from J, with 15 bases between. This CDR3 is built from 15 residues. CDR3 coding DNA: TGTGCCACCAGCCCGATAGACAACAGAAATCAGCCCCAGCATTTT. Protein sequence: CATSPIDNRNQPQHF.

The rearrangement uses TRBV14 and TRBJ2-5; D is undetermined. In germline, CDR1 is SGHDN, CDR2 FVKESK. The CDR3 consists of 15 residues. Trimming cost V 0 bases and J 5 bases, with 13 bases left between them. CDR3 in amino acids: CASSQDFPRWETQYF. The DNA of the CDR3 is TGTGCCAGCAGCCAAGATTTTCCACGATGGGAGACCCAGTACTTC.

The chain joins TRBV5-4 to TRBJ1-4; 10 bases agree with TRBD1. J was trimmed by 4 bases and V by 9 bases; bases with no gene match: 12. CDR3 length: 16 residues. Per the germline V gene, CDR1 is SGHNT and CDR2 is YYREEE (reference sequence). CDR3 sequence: CATQKGQGTGNEKLFF. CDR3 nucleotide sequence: TGTGCCACTCAAAAGGGACAGGGGACAGGTAATGAAAAACTGTTTTTT. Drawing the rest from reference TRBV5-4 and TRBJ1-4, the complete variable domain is ETGVTQSPTHLIKTRGQQVTLRCSSQSGHNTVSWYQQALGQGPQFIFQYYREEENGRGNFPPRFSGLQFPNYSSELNVNALELDDSALYLCATQKGQGTGNEKLFFGSGTQLSVL.